One T cell receptor beta chain is described in this entry. TCRdb used MiXCR to reprocess the reads, holding one entry per CDR3 protein. The data hold around 630,000 distinct CDR3 sequences, with 20% to 30% observed a single time. The sample is drawn from a study of T cell repertoires in cytomegalovirus infection. Looking at the study overall: Signatures in public TCR beta sequences pointed to both CMV infection and matching HLA type.

Germline V gives CDR1 SGHVT, CDR2 SQSDAQ. The V end was cut by 1 base, the J end by 2 bases, with 12 bases between. The CDR3 is 16 residues long. The sequenced sample consisted of CD8+ T cells from PBMCs. The receptor was derived from a human donor in good health (CMV status not recorded). Some clones in this sample may be carry-over from other donors' samples. The V call is TRBV7-4, the J call TRBJ1-5; TRBD1 might be the D (6 bases). The chain's CDR3 is CASSLEGGRGNQPQHF. The CDR3 DNA sequence: TGTGCCAGCAGCTTAGAGGGGGGCCGGGGCAATCAGCCCCAGCATTTT.